This T cell receptor (beta chain) was recorded in a study of blood T cell repertoires in COVID-19. Grouping used clinical history reported by participants in a survey and questionnaire. Trimming stripped 6 bases from V and 4 bases from J, with 31 bases between. CDR3 size: 19 residues. Germline CDR1 reads ENHRY; CDR2 reads SYGVKD. The assay was immunoSEQ multiplex PCR, and TCRdb's table has in-frame clones only and misses some. The sample carries some 300,000 clones, just under 90% recorded once. This sequence joins TRBV10-3 and TRBJ2-7; possible D gene TRBD1, 7 bases. Specimen: PBMCs or T cells enriched from blood (not recorded which). The receptor's source is a woman between 45 and 65 years old who had been exposed to COVID-19. CDR3 sequence (DNA): TGTGCCATCAGCATAACAAGACAGGGATCCATATCCGGGGGATACGAGCAGTACTTC. Its translation: CAISITRQGSISGGYEQYF.